Shown below are 9 T cell receptor beta chains from a single sample sequenced in a study of T cell repertoires in cytomegalovirus infection. MiXCR, applied by TCRdb to the reads, yields one record per CDR3 protein. The sample carries about 830,000 distinct CDR3 sequences, about 33% recorded once. Their antigens are not known. Here the sequenced sample was cultured CD8+ T cells from PBMCs, taken from culture after CMV antigen stimulation. These receptors were taken from a human donor in good health (CMV status not recorded). Some clones in this sample may be carry-over from other donors' samples.

The V gene is TRBV7-9, the J gene TRBJ2-3; 9 bases align to TRBD1. The CDR3 runs to 15 residues. The V gene end was trimmed by 1 base and the J gene end by 4 bases; junction bases not matched to a gene: 3. CDR1 is SEHNR, CDR2 FQNEAQ, per germline (reference sequence). CDR3 in amino acids: CASSLEQGAADTQYF. The CDR3 DNA reads TGTGCCAGCAGCTTAGAACAGGGGGCGGCAGATACGCAGTATTTT.

In its sample, this clonotype was seen a few times. V usage is TRBV7-9 and J usage is TRBJ1-2; 10 bases agree with TRBD1. V dropped 6 bases and J dropped 8; count of bases not matched to a gene: 6. CDR3 size: 13 residues. Germline loops: CDR1 SEHNR, CDR2 FQNEAQ (reference sequence). The CDR3 protein is CASSHGQGGGYTF. For the CDR3, the DNA is TGTGCCAGCAGTCATGGACAGGGGGGCGGCTACACCTTC.

This clonotype was seen more than once but under ten times. The gene calls are TRBV2 and TRBJ2-2; D is ambiguous. The CDR3 covers 12 residues. Trimming cost V 6 bases and J 9 bases, with 11 bases left between them. Per the germline V gene, CDR1 is SNHLY and CDR2 is FYNNEI. The CDR3 region has the DNA TGTGCCAGCAGGGGCGAGGCCCGGGAGCTGTTTTTT. This sequence encodes CASRGEARELFF.

A note on this clonotype: The junction departs from germline at one end; a sequencing error may be responsible. J is TRBJ1-1 and V is TRBV4-1; 9 positions agree with TRBD1. The CDR3 is made up of 13 amino acids. Germline values: CDR1 MGHRA, CDR2 YSYEKL. This CDR3 reads CASSHGTGIEAFF. The CDR3 DNA is TGTGCCAGCAGCCACGGGACAGGGATTGAAGCTTTCTTT.

This clonotype was seen at least ten times. The V call is TRBV7-9, the J call TRBJ1-2; a possible D gene is TRBD1 (5 bases). V shed 0 bases and J shed 8 bases, with 13 bases lying between them. The CDR3 contains 14 residues. Looked up from germline, CDR1 is SEHNR and CDR2 is FQNEAQ (reference sequence). CDR3 DNA sequence: TGTGCCAGCAGCTTAGCGGGAGAAGGGGACGGCTACACCTTC. Translation gives CASSLAGEGDGYTF.

This clonotype has at least ten counts. CDR3 region: CASIDTPGHQDTQYF. CDR3 coding DNA: TGTGCCAGCATTGACACCCCGGGACACCAGGATACGCAGTATTTT. The V gene is TRBV7-6, the J gene TRBJ2-3; weak D call: TRBD1 (6 bases). The CDR3 is 15 residues long. Trimming cost V 7 bases and J 6 bases, with 20 bases left between them. Germline CDR1 and CDR2: SGHVS and FNYEAQ.

In this sample, this clonotype turned up a few times. The chain is built from TRBV11-1 and TRBJ1-1; D not resolved. Germline V lookup: CDR1 SGHAT, CDR2 FQDESV (reference sequence). This CDR3 is 16 amino acids long. V lost 1 base and J 1 base, leaving 13 bases between the germline ends. CDR3 coding DNA: TGTGCCAGCAGCTTAGAGTGGAGGGAGGAGAACACTGAAGCTTTCTTT. It is translated as CASSLEWREENTEAFF.

J is TRBJ1-5 and V is TRBV19, with D perhaps TRBD1 (6 bases). Trimming stripped 1 base from V and 4 bases from J, with 11 bases between. Germline-derived CDR1 and CDR2 are LNHDA and SQIVND (reference sequence). The length of the CDR3 is 15 residues. For the CDR3, the DNA is TGTGCCAGTAGTATAGCCGGACAGTTTAATCAGCCCCAGCATTTT. Protein product: CASSIAGQFNQPQHF.

The chain joins TRBV6-5 to TRBJ2-1; weak D call: TRBD1 (6 bases). CDR1 and CDR2 from the germline V gene are MNHEY and SVGAGI. Trimming took off 5 bases at V and 4 bases at J, with 12 bases between the two ends. This CDR3 is built from 14 residues. DNA of the CDR3: TGTGCCAGCAGTGGACGGACAGCTTACAATGAGCAGTTCTTC. Translation: CASSGRTAYNEQFF.